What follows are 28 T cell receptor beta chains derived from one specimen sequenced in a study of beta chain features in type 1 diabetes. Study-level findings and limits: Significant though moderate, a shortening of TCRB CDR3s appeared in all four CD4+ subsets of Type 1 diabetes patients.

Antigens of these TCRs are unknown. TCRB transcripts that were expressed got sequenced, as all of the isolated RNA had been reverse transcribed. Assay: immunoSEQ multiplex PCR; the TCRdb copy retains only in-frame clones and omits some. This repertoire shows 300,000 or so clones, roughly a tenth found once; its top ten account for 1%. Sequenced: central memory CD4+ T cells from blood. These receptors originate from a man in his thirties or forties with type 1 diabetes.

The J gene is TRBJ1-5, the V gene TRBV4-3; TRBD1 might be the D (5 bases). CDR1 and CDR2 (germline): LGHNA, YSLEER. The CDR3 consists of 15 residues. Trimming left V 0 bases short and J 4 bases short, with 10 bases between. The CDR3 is CASSQDGRVNQPQHF. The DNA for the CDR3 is TGCGCCAGCAGCCAAGATGGCAGGGTAAATCAGCCCCAGCATTTT.

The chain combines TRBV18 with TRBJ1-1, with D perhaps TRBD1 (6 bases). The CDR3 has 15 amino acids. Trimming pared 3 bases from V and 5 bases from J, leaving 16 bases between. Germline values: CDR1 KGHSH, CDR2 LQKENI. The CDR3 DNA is TGTGCCAGCTCACCGACGGGGGCCTCGGGGACTGAAGCTTTCTTT. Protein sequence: CASSPTGASGTEAFF.

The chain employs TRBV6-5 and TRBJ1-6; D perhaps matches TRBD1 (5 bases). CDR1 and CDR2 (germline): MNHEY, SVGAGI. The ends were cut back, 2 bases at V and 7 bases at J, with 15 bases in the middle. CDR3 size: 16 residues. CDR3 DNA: TGTGCCAGCAGTTACCGGGACGGATATACGAATTCACCCCTCCACTTT. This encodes CASSYRDGYTNSPLHF.

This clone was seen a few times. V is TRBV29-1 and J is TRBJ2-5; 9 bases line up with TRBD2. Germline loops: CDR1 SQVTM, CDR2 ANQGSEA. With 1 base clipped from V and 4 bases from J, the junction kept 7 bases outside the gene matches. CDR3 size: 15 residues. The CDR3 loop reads CSVEVASGVIETQYF. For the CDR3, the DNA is TGCAGCGTTGAAGTTGCTAGCGGGGTCATAGAGACCCAGTACTTC.

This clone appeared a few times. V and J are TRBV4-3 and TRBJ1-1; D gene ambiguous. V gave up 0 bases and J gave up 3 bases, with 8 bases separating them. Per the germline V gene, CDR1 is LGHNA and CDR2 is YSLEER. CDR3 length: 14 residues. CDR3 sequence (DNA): TGCGCCAGCAGCCAAGAGAGTGGGGACACTGAAGCTTTCTTT. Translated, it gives CASSQESGDTEAFF.

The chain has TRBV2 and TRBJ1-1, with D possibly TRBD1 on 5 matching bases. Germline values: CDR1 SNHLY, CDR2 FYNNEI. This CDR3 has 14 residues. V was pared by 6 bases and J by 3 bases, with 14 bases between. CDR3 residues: CASRERSGHTEAFF. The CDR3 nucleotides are TGTGCCAGCAGGGAACGATCAGGGCACACTGAAGCTTTCTTT.

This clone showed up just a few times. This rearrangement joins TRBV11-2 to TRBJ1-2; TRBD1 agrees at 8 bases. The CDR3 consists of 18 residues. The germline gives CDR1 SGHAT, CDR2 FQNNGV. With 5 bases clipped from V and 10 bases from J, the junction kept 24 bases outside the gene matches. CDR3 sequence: CASSLSPGQGRLLKDYTF. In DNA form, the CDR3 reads TGTGCCAGCAGCCTATCCCCCGGACAGGGTAGGCTTCTTAAGGACTACACCTTC.

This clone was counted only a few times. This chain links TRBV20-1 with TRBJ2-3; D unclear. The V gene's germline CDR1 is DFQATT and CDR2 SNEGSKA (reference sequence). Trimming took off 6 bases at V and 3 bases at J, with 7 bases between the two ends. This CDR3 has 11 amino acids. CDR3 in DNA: TGCAGTGCCAGCTCAACAGATACGCAGTATTTT. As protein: CSASSTDTQYF.

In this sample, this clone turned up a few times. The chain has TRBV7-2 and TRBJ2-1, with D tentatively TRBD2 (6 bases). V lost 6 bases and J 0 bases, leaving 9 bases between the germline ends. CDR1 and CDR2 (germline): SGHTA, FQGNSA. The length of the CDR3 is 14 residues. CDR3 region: CASRDGSSYNEQFF. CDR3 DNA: TGTGCCAGCAGGGACGGGAGCTCCTACAATGAGCAGTTCTTC.

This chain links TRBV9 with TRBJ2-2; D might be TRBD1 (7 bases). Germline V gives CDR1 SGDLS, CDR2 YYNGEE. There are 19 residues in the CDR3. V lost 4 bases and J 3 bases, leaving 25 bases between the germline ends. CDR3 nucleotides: TGTGCCAGCAGCTCCAGATACCGATCAGGGGGGTTCGACACCGGGGAGCTGTTTTTT. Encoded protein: CASSSRYRSGGFDTGELFF.

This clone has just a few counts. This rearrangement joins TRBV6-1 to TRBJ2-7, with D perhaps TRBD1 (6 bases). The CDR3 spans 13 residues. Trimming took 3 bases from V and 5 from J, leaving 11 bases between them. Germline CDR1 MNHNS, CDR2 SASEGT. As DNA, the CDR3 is TGTGCCAGCAGTGACAGGGGTTTCGACGAGCAGTACTTC. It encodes CASSDRGFDEQYF.

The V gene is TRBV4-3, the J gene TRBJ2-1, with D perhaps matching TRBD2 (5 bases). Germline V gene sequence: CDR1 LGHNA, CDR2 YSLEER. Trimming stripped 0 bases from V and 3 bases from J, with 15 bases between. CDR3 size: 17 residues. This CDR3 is CASSQDRLTSDYNEQFF. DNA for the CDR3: TGCGCCAGCAGCCAAGATCGACTAACCTCAGACTACAATGAGCAGTTCTTC.

In DNA form, the CDR3 reads TGTGCCAGCCAACCTCAGGGTGCGAACACCGGGGAGCTGTTTTTT. This translates into CASQPQGANTGELFF. The chain recombines TRBV25-1 with TRBJ2-2, with D perhaps matching TRBD1 (5 bases). The germline V gene encodes CDR1 MGHDK and CDR2 SYGVNS. With 8 bases removed from V and 0 bases from J, the gap between germline ends came to 13 bases. The CDR3 is 15 amino acids.

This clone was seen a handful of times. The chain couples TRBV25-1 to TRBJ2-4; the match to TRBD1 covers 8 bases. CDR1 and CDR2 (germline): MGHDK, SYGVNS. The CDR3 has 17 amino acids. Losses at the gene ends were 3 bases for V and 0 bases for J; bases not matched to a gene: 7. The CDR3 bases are TGTGCCAGCAGTGACGTTAGCAGGGGGCCAGCCAAAAACATTCAGTACTTC. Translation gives CASSDVSRGPAKNIQYF.

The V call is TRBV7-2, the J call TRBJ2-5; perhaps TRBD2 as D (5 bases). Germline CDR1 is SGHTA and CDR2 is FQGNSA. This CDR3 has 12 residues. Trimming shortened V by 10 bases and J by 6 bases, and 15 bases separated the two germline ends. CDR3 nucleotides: TGTGCCACCTCCCTACGGGAACAGACCCAGTACTTC. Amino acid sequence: CATSLREQTQYF.

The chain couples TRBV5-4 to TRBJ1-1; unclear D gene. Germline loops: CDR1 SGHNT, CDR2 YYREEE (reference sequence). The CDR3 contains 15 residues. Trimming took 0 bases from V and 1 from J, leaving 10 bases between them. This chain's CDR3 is CASSLELRRNTEAFF. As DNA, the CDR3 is TGTGCCAGCAGCTTGGAGCTTCGGAGGAACACTGAAGCTTTCTTT.

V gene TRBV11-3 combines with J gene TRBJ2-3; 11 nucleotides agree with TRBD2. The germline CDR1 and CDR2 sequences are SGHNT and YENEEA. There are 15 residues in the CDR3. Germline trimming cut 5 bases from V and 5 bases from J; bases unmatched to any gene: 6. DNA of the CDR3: TGTGCCAGCAGCCTGGGACTAGCGGTGGTAGATACGCAGTATTTT. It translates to CASSLGLAVVDTQYF.

The CDR3 nucleotides read TGCGCCAGCAGCTTGTCCGAGGGGGGACCAGATACGCAGTATTTT. Residues: CASSLSEGGPDTQYF. The rearrangement links TRBV5-1 to TRBJ2-3, with D perhaps given as TRBD1 or TRBD2 (6 bases each). V was trimmed by 1 base and J by 4 bases, leaving 13 bases between them. This CDR3 has 15 residues. Germline V gives CDR1 SGHRS, CDR2 YFSETQ.

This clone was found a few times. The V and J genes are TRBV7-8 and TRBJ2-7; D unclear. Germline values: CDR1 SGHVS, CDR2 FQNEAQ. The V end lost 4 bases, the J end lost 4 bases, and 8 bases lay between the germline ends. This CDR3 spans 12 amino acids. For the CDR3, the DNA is TGTGCCAGCAGCTCCGACCAGTACGAGCAGTACTTC. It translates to CASSSDQYEQYF.

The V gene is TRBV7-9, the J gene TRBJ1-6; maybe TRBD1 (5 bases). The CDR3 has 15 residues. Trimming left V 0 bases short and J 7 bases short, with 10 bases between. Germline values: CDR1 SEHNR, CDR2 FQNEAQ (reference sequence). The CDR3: CASSLAAGHNSPLHF. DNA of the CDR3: TGTGCCAGCAGCTTAGCCGCGGGGCACAATTCACCCCTCCACTTT.

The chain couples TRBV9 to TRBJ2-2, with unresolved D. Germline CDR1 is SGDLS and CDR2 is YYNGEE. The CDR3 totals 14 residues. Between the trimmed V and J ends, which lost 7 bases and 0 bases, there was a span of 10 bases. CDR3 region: CASSTAANTGELFF. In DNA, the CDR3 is TGTGCCAGCTCCACGGCTGCGAACACCGGGGAGCTGTTTTTT.

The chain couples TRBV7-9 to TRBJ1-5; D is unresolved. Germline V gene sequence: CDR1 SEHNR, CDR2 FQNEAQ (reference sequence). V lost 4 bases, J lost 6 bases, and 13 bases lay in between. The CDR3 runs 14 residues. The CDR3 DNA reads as TGTGCCAGCAGCTATGACATGGTAGGTCAGCCCCAGCATTTT. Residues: CASSYDMVGQPQHF.

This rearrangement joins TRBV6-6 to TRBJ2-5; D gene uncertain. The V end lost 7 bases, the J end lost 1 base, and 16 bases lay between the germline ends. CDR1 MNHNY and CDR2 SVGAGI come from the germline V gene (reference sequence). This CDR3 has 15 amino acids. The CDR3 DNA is TGTGCCAGCACCGGTTTAGGAAGGGCCCAAGAGACCCAGTACTTC. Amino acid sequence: CASTGLGRAQETQYF.

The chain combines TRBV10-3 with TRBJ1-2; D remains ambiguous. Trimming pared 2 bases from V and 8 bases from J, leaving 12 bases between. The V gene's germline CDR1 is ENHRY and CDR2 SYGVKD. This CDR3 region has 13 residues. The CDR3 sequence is CAISERQQMGYTF. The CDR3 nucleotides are TGTGCCATCAGTGAGCGGCAGCAAATGGGCTACACCTTC.

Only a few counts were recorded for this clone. CDR3 in amino acids: CSVEPRGTDTQYF. The CDR3 coding sequence is TGCAGCGTTGAACCTAGGGGGACAGATACGCAGTATTTT. The chain links TRBV29-1 to TRBJ2-3, with D possibly matching TRBD1 (6 bases). The CDR3 is 13 residues long. V shed 2 bases and J shed 3 bases, with 9 bases lying between them. Germline V CDR1 and CDR2: SQVTM, ANQGSEA.

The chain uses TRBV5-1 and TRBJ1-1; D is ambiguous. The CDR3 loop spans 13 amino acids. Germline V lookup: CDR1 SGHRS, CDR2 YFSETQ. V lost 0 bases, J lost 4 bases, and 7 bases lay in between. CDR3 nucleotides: TGCGCCAGCAGCTTGGAGCGGGGCACTGAAGCTTTCTTT. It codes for CASSLERGTEAFF. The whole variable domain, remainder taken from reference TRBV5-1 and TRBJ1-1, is KAGVTQTPRYLIKTRGQQVTLSCSPISGHRSVSWYQQTPGQGLQFLFEYFSETQRNKGNFPGRFSGRQFSNSRSEMNVSTLELGDSALYLCASSLERGTEAFFGQGTRLTVV.

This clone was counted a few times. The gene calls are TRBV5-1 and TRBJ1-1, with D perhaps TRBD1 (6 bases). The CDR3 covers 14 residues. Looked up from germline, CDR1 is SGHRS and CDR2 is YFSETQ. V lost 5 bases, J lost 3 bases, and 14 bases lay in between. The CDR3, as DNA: TGCGCCAGCAGTGGCAGGGGATCGGACACTGAAGCTTTCTTT. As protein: CASSGRGSDTEAFF. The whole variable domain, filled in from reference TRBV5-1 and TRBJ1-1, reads KAGVTQTPRYLIKTRGQQVTLSCSPISGHRSVSWYQQTPGQGLQFLFEYFSETQRNKGNFPGRFSGRQFSNSRSEMNVSTLELGDSALYLCASSGRGSDTEAFFGQGTRLTVV.

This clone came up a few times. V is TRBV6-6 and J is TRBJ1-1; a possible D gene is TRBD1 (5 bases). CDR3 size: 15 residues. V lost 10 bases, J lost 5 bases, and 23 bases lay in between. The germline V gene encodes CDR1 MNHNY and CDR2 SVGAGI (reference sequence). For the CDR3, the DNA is TGTGCCACCCTGATGAGGGGTGGAGAGTTAACTGAAGCTTTCTTT. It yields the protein CATLMRGGELTEAFF.